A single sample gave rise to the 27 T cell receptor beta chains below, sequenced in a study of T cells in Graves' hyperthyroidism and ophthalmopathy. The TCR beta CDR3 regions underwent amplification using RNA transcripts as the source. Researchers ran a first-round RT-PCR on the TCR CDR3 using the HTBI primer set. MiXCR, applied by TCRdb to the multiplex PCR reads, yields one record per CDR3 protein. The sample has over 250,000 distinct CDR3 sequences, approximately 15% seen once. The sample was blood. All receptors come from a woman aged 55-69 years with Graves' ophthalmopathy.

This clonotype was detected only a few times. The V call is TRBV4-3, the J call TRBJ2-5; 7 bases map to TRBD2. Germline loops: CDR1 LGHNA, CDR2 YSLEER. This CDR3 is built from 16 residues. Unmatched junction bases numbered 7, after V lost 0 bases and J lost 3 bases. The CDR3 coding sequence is TGCGCCAGCAGCCAAGACTGGCGGGGGTTGAAAGAGACCCAGTACTTC. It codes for CASSQDWRGLKETQYF.

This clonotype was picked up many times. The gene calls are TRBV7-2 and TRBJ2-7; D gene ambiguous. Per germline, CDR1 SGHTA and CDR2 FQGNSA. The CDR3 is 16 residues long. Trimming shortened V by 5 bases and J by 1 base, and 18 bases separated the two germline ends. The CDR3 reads CASSAPGRIRSYEQYF. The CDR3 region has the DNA TGTGCCAGCAGCGCCCCCGGACGGATTCGTTCCTACGAGCAGTACTTC.

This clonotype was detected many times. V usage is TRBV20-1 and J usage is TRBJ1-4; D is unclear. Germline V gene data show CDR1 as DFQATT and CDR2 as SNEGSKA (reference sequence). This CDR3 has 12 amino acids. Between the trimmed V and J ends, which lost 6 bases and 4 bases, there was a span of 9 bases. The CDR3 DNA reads TGCAGTGCCACCGAGGGTAATGAAAAACTGTTTTTT. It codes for CSATEGNEKLFF.

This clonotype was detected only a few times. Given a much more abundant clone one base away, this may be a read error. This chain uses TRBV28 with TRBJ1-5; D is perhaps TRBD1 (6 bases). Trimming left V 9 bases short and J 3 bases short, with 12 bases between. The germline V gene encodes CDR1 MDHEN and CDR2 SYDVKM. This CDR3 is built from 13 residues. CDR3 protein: CASKDRPNQPQHF. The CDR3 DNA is TGTGCCAGTAAGGACAGACCCAATCAGCCCCAGCATTTT. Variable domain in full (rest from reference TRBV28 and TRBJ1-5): DVKVTQSSRYLVKRTGEKVFLECVQDMDHENMFWYRQDPGLGLRLIYFSYDVKMKEKGDIPEGYSVSREKKERFSLILESASTNQTSMYLCASKDRPNQPQHFGDGTRLSIL.

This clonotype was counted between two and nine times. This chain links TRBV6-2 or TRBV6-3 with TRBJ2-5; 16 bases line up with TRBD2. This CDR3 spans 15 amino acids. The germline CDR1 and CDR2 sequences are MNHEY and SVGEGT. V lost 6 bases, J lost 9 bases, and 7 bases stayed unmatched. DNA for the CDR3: TGTGCCAGCAGGCCAACCGGGACTAGCGGGGGGGCCCAGTACTTC. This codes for CASRPTGTSGGAQYF.

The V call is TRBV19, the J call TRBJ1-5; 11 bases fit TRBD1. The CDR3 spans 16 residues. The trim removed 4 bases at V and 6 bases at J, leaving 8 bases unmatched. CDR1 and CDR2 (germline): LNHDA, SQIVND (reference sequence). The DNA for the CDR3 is TGTGCCAGTAGTAGTATCCGGGACAGGGGGTTTCAGCCCCAGCATTTT. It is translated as CASSSIRDRGFQPQHF.

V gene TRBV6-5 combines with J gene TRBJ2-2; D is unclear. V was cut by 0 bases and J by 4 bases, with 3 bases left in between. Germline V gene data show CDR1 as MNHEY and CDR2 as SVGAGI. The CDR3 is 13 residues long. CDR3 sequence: CASSYSVTGELFF. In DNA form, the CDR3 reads TGTGCCAGCAGTTACTCGGTCACCGGGGAGCTGTTTTTT.

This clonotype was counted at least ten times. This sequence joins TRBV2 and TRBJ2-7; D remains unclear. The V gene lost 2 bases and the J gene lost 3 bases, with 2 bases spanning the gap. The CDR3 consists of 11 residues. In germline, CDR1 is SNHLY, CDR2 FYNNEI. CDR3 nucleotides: TGTGCCAGCAGTGAAATCTACGAGCAGTACTTC. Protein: CASSEIYEQYF. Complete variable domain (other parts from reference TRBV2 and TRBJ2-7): EPEVTQTPSHQVTQMGQEVILRCVPISNHLYFYWYRQILGQKVEFLVSFYNNEISEKSEIFDDQFSVERPDGSNFTLKIRSTKLEDSAMYFCASSEIYEQYFGPGTRLTVT.

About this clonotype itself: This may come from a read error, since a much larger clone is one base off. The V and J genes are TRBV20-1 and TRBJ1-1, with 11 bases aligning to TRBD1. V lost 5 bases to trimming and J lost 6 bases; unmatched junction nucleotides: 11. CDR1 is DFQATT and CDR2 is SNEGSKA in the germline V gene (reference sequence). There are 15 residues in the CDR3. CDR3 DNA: TGCAGTGCTTTTCGTACCGGACAGGGGGCCCCTGAAGCTTTCTTT. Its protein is CSAFRTGQGAPEAFF.

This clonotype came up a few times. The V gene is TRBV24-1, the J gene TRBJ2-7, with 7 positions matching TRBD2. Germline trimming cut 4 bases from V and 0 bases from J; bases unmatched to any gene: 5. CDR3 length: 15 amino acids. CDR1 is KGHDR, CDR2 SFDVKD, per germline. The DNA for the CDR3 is TGTGCCACCAGTGAAAGAGCGGGATCCTCCTACGAGCAGTACTTC. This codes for CATSERAGSSYEQYF.

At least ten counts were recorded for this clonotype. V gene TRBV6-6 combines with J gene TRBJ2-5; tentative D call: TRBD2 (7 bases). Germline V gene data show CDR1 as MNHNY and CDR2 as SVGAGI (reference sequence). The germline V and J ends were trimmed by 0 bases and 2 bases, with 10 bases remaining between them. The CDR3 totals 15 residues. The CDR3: CASSYSGGGQETQYF. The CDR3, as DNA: TGTGCCAGCAGTTACTCGGGAGGGGGACAAGAGACCCAGTACTTC.

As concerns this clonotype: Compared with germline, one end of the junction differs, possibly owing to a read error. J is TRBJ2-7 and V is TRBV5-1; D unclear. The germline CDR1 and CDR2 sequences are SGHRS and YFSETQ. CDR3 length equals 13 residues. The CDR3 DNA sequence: TGTGCCAGCAGTAGTCCAGGAGTAGACGAGCAGTACTTC. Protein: CASSSPGVDEQYF.

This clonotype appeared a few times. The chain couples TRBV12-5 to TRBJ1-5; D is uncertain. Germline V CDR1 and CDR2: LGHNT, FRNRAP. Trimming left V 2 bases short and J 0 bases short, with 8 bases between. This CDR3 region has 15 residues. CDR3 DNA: TGTGCTAGTGGTTTGACGGCCCATAGCAATCAGCCCCAGCATTTT. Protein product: CASGLTAHSNQPQHF. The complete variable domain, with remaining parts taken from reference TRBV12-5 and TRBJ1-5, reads DARVTQTPRHKVTEMGQEVTMRCQPILGHNTVFWYRQTMMQGLELLAYFRNRAPLDDSGMPKDRFSAEMPDATLATLKIQPSEPRDSAVYFCASGLTAHSNQPQHFGDGTRLSIL.

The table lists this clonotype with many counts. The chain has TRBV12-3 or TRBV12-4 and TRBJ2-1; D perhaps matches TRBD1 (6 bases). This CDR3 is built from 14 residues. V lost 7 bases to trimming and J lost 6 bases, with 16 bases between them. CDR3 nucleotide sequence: TGTGCCAGCACCCTAAGACAGGCCCGCAATGAGCAGTTCTTC. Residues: CASTLRQARNEQFF.

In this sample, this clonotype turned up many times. CDR3 residues: CASSLEARQTQYF. The DNA of the CDR3 is TGCGCCAGCAGCTTGGAGGCGAGGCAGACCCAGTACTTC. The chain joins TRBV5-1 to TRBJ2-5; the D is unclear. V was shortened by 0 bases and J by 6 bases, with 9 bases between the two germline ends. Germline-derived CDR1 and CDR2 are SGHRS and YFSETQ. CDR3 length: 13 residues.

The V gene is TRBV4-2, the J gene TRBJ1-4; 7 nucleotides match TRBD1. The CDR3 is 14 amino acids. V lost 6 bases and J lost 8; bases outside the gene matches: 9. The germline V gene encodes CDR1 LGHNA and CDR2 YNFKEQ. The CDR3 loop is CASRQGQLEEKLFF. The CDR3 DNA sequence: TGTGCCAGCAGGCAGGGACAGTTAGAAGAAAAACTGTTTTTT.

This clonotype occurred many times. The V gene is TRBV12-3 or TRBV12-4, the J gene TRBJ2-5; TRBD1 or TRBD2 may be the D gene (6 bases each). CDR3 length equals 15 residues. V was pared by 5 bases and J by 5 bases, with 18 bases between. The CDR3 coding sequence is TGTGCCAGCAGTACTCACAGGGAGGAGTGGGAGACCCAGTACTTC. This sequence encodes CASSTHREEWETQYF.

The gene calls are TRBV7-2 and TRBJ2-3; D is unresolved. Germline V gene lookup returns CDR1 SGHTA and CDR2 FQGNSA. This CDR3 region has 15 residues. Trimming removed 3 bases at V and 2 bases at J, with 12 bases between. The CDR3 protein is CASSLASQYTDTQYF. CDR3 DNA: TGTGCCAGCAGCTTGGCATCGCAGTACACAGATACGCAGTATTTT.

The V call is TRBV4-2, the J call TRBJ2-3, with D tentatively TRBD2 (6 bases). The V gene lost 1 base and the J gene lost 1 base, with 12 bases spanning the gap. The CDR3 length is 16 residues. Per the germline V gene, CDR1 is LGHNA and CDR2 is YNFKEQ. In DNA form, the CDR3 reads TGTGCCAGCAGCCAAGCCGAGTGGGGGGGCACAGATACGCAGTATTTT. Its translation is CASSQAEWGGTDTQYF.

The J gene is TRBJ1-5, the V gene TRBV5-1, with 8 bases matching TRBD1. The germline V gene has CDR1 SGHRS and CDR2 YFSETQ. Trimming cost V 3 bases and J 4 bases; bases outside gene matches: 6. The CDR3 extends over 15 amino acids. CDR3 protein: CASSSGQGRNQPQHF. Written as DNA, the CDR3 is TGCGCCAGCAGCTCCGGACAGGGTCGGAATCAGCCCCAGCATTTT.

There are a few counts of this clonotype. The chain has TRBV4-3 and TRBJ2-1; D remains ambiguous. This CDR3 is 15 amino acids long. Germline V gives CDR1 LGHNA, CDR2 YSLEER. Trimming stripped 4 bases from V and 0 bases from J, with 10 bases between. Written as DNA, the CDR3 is TGCGCCAGCAGCCCGACACTTAGCTCCTACAATGAGCAGTTCTTC. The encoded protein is CASSPTLSSYNEQFF.

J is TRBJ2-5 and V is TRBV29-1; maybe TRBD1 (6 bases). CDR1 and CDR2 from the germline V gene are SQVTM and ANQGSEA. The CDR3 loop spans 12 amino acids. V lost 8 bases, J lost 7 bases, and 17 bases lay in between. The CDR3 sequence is CSTPQGWGTQYF. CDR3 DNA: TGCAGCACTCCACAGGGTTGGGGGACCCAGTACTTC.

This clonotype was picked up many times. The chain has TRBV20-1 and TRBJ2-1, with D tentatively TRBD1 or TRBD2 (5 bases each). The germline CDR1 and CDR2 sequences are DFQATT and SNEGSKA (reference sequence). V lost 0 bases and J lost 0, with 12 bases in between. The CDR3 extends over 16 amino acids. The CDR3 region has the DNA TGCAGTGCTAGAGATGATAGTGGGGGCTCCTACAATGAGCAGTTCTTC. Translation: CSARDDSGGSYNEQFF.

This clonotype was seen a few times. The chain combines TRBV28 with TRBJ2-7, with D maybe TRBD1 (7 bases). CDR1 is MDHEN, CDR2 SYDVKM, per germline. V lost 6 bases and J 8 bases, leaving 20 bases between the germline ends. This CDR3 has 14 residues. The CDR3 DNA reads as TGTGCCAGCAGCGGCGGGACAGTGGGGTCGAAGCAGTACTTC. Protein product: CASSGGTVGSKQYF.

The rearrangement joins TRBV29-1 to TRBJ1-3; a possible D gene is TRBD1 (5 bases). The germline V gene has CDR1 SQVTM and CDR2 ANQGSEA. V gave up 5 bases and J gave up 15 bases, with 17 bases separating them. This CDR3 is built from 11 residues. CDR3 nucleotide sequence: TGCAGCGTTCGACAGACGGACCTTGGATATTTT. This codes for CSVRQTDLGYF.

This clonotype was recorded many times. The CDR3 nucleotides are TGCAGTGCTAGAGATACGACCGCTAGAGGGAACCTCTACGAGCAGTACTTC. Residues: CSARDTTARGNLYEQYF. The chain recombines TRBV20-1 with TRBJ2-7, with D perhaps TRBD2 (5 bases). V lost 0 bases and J lost 3, with 21 bases in between. The CDR3 spans 17 residues. CDR1 and CDR2 (germline): DFQATT, SNEGSKA (reference sequence).

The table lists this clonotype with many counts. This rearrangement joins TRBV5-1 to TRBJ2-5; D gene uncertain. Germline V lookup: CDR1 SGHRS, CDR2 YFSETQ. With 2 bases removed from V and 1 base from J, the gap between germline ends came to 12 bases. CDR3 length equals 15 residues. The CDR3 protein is CASSLIVGPQETQYF. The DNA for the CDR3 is TGCGCCAGCAGCTTAATAGTGGGTCCCCAAGAGACCCAGTACTTC.